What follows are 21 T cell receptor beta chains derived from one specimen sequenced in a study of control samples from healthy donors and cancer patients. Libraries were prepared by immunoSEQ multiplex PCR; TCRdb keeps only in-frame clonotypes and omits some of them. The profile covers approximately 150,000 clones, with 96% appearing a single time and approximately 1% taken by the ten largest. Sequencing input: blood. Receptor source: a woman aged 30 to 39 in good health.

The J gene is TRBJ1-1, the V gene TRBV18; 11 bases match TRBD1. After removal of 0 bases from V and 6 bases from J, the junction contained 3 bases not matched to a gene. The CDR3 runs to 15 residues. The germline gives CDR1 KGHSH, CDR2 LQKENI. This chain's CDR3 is CASSPPDRGLSEAFF. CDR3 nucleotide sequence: TGTGCCAGCTCACCACCGGACAGGGGGCTCTCTGAAGCTTTCTTT.

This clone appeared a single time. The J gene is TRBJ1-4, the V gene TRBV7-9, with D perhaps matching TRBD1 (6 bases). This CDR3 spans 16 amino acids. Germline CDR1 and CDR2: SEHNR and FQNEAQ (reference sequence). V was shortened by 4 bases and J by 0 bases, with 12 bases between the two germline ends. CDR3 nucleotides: TGTGCCAGCAGCTCAAACAGGGACGCAACTAATGAAAAACTGTTTTTT. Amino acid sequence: CASSSNRDATNEKLFF.

CDR3 in DNA: TGTGCCTGGAGCCAAGGACAGGGAGGATCACCCCTCCACTTT. This translates into CAWSQGQGGSPLHF. The V and J genes are TRBV30 and TRBJ1-6; TRBD1 agrees at 8 bases. Trimming cost V 3 bases and J 10 bases; bases outside gene matches: 8. Per germline, CDR1 GTSNPN and CDR2 SVGIG (reference sequence). The length of the CDR3 is 14 residues.

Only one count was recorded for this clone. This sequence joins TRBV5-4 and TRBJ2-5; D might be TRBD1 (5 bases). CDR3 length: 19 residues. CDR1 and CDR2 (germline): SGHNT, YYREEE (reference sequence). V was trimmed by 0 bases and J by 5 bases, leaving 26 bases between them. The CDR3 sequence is CASSLARAGNLPVGETQYF. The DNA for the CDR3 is TGTGCCAGCAGCTTGGCCCGGGCAGGGAATCTACCCGTGGGTGAGACCCAGTACTTC.

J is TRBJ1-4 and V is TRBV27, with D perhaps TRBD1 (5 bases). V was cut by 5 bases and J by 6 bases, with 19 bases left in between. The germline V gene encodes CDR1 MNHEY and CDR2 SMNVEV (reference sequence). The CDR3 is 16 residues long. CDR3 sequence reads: CASSPRTAGGYEKLFF. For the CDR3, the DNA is TGTGCCAGCAGTCCGCGCACGGCGGGGGGTTATGAAAAACTGTTTTTT.

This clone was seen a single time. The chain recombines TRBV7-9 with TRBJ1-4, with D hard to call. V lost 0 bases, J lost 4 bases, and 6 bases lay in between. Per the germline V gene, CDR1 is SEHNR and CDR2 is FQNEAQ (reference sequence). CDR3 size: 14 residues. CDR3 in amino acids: CASSLAGLNEKLFF. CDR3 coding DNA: TGTGCCAGCAGCTTAGCGGGCCTTAATGAAAAACTGTTTTTT.

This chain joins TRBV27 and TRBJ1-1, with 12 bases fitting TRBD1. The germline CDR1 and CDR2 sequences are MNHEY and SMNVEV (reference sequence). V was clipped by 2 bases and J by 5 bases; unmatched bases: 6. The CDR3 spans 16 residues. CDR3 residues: CASSLGTGGRGTEAFF. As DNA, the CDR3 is TGTGCCAGCAGTTTAGGGACAGGGGGCAGGGGAACTGAAGCTTTCTTT.

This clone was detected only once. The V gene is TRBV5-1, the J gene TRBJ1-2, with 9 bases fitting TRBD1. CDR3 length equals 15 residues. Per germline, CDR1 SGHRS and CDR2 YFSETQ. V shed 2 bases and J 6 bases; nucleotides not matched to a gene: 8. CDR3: CASSFPGQGKDGYTF. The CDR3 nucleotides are TGCGCCAGCAGCTTCCCGGGACAGGGAAAGGATGGCTACACCTTC.

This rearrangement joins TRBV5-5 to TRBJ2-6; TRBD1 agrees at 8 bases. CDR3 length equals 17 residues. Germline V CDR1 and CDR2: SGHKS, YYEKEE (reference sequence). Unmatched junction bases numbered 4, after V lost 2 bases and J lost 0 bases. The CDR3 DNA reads TGTGCCAGCAGCTTAGGGACAGGACACTCTGGGGCCAACGTCCTGACTTTC. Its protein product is CASSLGTGHSGANVLTF. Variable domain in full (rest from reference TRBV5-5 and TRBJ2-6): DAGVTQSPTHLIKTRGQQVTLRCSPISGHKSVSWYQQVLGQGPQFIFQYYEKEERGRGNFPDRFSARQFPNYSSELNVNALLLGDSALYLCASSLGTGHSGANVLTFGAGSRLTVL.

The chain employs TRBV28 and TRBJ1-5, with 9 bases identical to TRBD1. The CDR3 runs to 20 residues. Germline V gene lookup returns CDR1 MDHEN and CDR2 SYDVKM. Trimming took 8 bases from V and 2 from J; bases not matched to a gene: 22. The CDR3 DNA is TGTGCCAGCTATAATCCTGGGGAGGACAGGGGAGTTTTGGGCAATCAGCCCCAGCATTTT. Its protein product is CASYNPGEDRGVLGNQPQHF.

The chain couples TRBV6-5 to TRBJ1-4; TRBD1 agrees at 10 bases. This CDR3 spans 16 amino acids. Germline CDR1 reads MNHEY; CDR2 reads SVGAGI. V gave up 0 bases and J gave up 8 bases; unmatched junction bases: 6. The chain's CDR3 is CASSYSGTGVSEKLFF. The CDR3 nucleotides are TGTGCCAGCAGTTACTCCGGGACAGGGGTTTCGGAAAAACTGTTTTTT.

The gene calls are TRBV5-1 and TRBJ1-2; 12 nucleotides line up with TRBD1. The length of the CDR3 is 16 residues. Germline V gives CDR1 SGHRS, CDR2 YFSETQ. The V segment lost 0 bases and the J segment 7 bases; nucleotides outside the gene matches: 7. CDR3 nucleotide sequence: TGCGCCAGCAGCTTGGTACCGGGACAGGGGGCGGCTGGCTACACCTTC. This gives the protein CASSLVPGQGAAGYTF.

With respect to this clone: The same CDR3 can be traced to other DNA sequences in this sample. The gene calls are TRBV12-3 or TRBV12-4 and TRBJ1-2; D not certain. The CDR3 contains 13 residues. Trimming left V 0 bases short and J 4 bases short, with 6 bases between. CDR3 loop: CASSLAGIYGYTF. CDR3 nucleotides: TGTGCCAGCAGTTTAGCAGGGATCTATGGCTACACCTTC.

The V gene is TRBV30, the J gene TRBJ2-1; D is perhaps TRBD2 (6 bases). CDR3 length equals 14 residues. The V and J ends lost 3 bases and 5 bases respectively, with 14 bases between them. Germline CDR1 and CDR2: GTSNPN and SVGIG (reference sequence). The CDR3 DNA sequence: TGTGCCTGGAGGGCTAAACTAGCTGACAATGAGCAGTTCTTC. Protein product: CAWRAKLADNEQFF.

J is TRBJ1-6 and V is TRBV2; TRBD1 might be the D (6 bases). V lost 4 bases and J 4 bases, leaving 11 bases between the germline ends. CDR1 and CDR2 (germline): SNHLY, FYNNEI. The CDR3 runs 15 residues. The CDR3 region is CASSADRPYNSPLHF. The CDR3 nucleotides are TGTGCCAGCAGTGCCGACAGGCCATATAATTCACCCCTCCACTTT.

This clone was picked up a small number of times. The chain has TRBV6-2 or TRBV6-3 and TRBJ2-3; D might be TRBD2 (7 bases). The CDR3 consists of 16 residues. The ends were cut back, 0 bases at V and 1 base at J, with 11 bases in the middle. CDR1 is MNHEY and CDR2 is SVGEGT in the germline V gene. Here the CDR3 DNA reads TGTGCCAGCAGTTACTCAGCGGGACAAGGCACAGATACGCAGTATTTT. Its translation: CASSYSAGQGTDTQYF.

CDR3 amino acids: CASSLPGRQGTDTQYF. Written as DNA, the CDR3 is TGCGCCAGCAGCCTACCCGGGAGACAGGGGACAGATACGCAGTATTTT. The gene calls are TRBV4-1 and TRBJ2-3, with 8 positions matching TRBD1. The trim removed 4 bases at V and 3 bases at J, leaving 9 bases unmatched. There are 16 residues in the CDR3. The germline CDR1 and CDR2 sequences are MGHRA and YSYEKL.

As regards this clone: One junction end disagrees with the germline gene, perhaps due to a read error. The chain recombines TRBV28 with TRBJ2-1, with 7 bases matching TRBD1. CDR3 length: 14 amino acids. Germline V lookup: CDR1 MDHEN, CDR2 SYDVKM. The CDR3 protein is CASYRGGSDNEQFF. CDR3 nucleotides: TGTGCCAGCTACAGAGGGGGCTCCGACAATGAGCAGTTCTTC.

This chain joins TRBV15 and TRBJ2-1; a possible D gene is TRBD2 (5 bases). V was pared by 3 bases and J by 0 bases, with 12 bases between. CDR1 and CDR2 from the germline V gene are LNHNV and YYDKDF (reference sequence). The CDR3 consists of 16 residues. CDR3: CATSRGGGSSYNEQFF. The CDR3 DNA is TGTGCCACCAGCAGGGGCGGCGGGTCCTCCTACAATGAGCAGTTCTTC. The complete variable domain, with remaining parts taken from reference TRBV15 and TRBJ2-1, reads DAMVIQNPRYQVTQFGKPVTLSCSQTLNHNVMYWYQQKSSQAPKLLFHYYDKDFNNEADTPDNFQSRRPNTSFCFLDIRSPGLGDTAMYLCATSRGGGSSYNEQFFGPGTRLTVL.

As DNA, the CDR3 is TGTGCCACCAGCAGAGATCGGCCAGGAACCTACGAGCAGTACTTC. Amino acid sequence: CATSRDRPGTYEQYF. The chain employs TRBV15 and TRBJ2-7; no clear D gene. V gave up 0 bases and J gave up 2 bases, with 11 bases separating them. The CDR3 is made up of 15 amino acids. Germline V CDR1 and CDR2: LNHNV, YYDKDF (reference sequence).

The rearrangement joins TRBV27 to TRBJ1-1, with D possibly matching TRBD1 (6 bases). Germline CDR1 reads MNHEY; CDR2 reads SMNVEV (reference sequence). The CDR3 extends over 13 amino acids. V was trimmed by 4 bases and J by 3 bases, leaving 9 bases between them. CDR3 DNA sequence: TGTGCCAGCAGTTGGGAGGGGGACACTGAAGCTTTCTTT. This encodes CASSWEGDTEAFF.